A selection of T cell receptor beta chains follows, all from one sample in a study of blood T cell repertoires in COVID-19. Sequencing used immunoSEQ multiplex PCR; TCRdb keeps in-frame clones, though not all of them. The sample lists 150,000 to 180,000 clones, approximately 85% occurring once. Sequencing was done on a sample of peripheral blood. The receptors derive from a man between 60 and 75 years old with COVID-19, enrolled during active disease. Both conserved end residues are part of each CDR3. Each record gives: CDR3 length, J gene, V gene, D gene, clone size, CDR3 DNA, CDR3 protein. A D gene is named only where the DNA matches it firmly. A row's size may be missing; if present it is once, few, many or a size class.

cdr3_length: 13
j_call: TRBJ2-1
v_call: TRBV19
d_call: -
clone_size: -
cdr3_nt: TGTGCCAGTAGTATATTGGGCGGGAATGAGCAGTTCTTC
cdr3_aa: CASSILGGNEQFF

cdr3_length: 14
j_call: TRBJ2-1
v_call: TRBV6-5
d_call: -
clone_size: -
cdr3_nt: TGTGCCAGCAGTTACTGGGGGGTTTACAATGAGCAGTTCTTC
cdr3_aa: CASSYWGVYNEQFF

cdr3_length: 14
j_call: TRBJ2-7
v_call: TRBV10-2
d_call: -
clone_size: -
cdr3_nt: TGCGCCAGCAGGCAGGGAATGGGCTCCTACGAGCAGTACTTC
cdr3_aa: CASRQGMGSYEQYF

cdr3_length: 13
j_call: TRBJ1-1
v_call: TRBV19
d_call: -
clone_size: -
cdr3_nt: TGTGCCAGTAGTATCGGGGAGGTAACTGAAGCTTTCTTT
cdr3_aa: CASSIGEVTEAFF

cdr3_length: 16
j_call: TRBJ1-5
v_call: TRBV5-1
d_call: -
clone_size: -
cdr3_nt: TGCGCCAGCAGCCCCGGGACACTTTATAGCAATCAGCCCCAGCATTTT
cdr3_aa: CASSPGTLYSNQPQHF

cdr3_length: 13
j_call: TRBJ1-4
v_call: TRBV18
d_call: TRBD1
clone_size: -
cdr3_nt: TGTGCCAGCTCAGTCCGGGACAGAGAAAAACTGTTTTTT
cdr3_aa: CASSVRDREKLFF

cdr3_length: 16
j_call: TRBJ2-5
v_call: TRBV19
d_call: TRBD2
clone_size: -
cdr3_nt: TGTGCCAGTAGTGTCGAAGGGACTAGCGGGGAGGGGACCCAGTACTTC
cdr3_aa: CASSVEGTSGEGTQYF

cdr3_length: 16
j_call: TRBJ2-2
v_call: TRBV11-3
d_call: TRBD2
clone_size: -
cdr3_nt: TGTGCCAGCAGCTTCCTAGCGGGAGGGCTCGGCGGGGAGCTGTTTTTT
cdr3_aa: CASSFLAGGLGGELFF

cdr3_length: 11
j_call: TRBJ1-2
v_call: TRBV6-5
d_call: -
clone_size: once
cdr3_nt: TGTGCCAGCAGGGGGCAAATTGGCTACACCTTC
cdr3_aa: CASRGQIGYTF

cdr3_length: 15
j_call: TRBJ2-3
v_call: TRBV6-5
d_call: -
clone_size: -
cdr3_nt: TGTGCCAGCAGTACAGGGGCTAGCGGCACAGATACGCAGTATTTT
cdr3_aa: CASSTGASGTDTQYF

cdr3_length: 17
j_call: TRBJ2-3
v_call: TRBV27
d_call: TRBD2
clone_size: -
cdr3_nt: TGTGCCAGCAGTCAACTCCTAGCGGGGAAAGGCGCAGATACGCAGTATTTT
cdr3_aa: CASSQLLAGKGADTQYF

cdr3_length: 14
j_call: TRBJ1-1
v_call: TRBV19
d_call: TRBD1
clone_size: few
cdr3_nt: TGTGCCAGTATCGGCAGGGGGGCGAACACTGAAGCTTTCTTT
cdr3_aa: CASIGRGANTEAFF

cdr3_length: 17
j_call: TRBJ2-6
v_call: TRBV11-2
d_call: -
clone_size: -
cdr3_nt: TGTGCCAGCAGCTTTTACCTTGGCAGGACTGGGGCCAACGTCCTGACTTTC
cdr3_aa: CASSFYLGRTGANVLTF

cdr3_length: 14
j_call: TRBJ1-2
v_call: TRBV28
d_call: TRBD1
clone_size: -
cdr3_nt: TGTGCCAGCACAGGGGGCATCCCGGTCGATGGCTACACCTTC
cdr3_aa: CASTGGIPVDGYTF

cdr3_length: 16
j_call: TRBJ1-1
v_call: TRBV7-2
d_call: -
clone_size: -
cdr3_nt: TGTGCCAGCAGCCCCATGGGGGGGTCGATGAACACTGAAGCTTTCTTT
cdr3_aa: CASSPMGGSMNTEAFF

cdr3_length: 18
j_call: TRBJ1-4
v_call: TRBV7-2
d_call: -
clone_size: -
cdr3_nt: TGTGCCAGCAGCTACAATTCGCCGCGGACAACGTCTAATGAAAAACTGTTTTTT
cdr3_aa: CASSYNSPRTTSNEKLFF

cdr3_length: 16
j_call: TRBJ1-3
v_call: TRBV19
d_call: -
clone_size: -
cdr3_nt: TGTGCCACCTATTCTCCAGGGTTACACTCTGGAAACACCATATATTTT
cdr3_aa: CATYSPGLHSGNTIYF

cdr3_length: 20
j_call: TRBJ2-5
v_call: TRBV6-1
d_call: TRBD2
clone_size: -
cdr3_nt: TGTGCCAGCAGTGACCATATCATACTGACTAGCGGGGGAGGTGGAGAGACCCAGTACTTC
cdr3_aa: CASSDHIILTSGGGGETQYF

cdr3_length: 18
j_call: TRBJ2-4
v_call: TRBV19
d_call: -
clone_size: -
cdr3_nt: TGTGCCAGTAGTGTTACCGCCGGAGCCCCCACGGCCAAAAACATTCAGTACTTC
cdr3_aa: CASSVTAGAPTAKNIQYF

cdr3_length: 14
j_call: TRBJ1-1
v_call: TRBV28
d_call: -
clone_size: -
cdr3_nt: TGTGCCAGCAGGCGAGCGGGACAGAACACTGAAGCTTTCTTT
cdr3_aa: CASRRAGQNTEAFF

cdr3_length: 15
j_call: TRBJ1-4
v_call: TRBV19
d_call: -
clone_size: -
cdr3_nt: TGTGCCAGTAGTATAAGGAGGGGCCATAATGAAAAACTGTTTTTT
cdr3_aa: CASSIRRGHNEKLFF

cdr3_length: 12
j_call: TRBJ1-2
v_call: TRBV30
d_call: -
clone_size: once
cdr3_nt: TGTGCCTGGAGTCCGCCGACAGCTGGCTACACCTTC
cdr3_aa: CAWSPPTAGYTF

cdr3_length: 13
j_call: TRBJ2-7
v_call: TRBV7-2
d_call: -
clone_size: -
cdr3_nt: TGTGCCAGCAGCTTTGACAGAGACTACGAGCAGTACTTC
cdr3_aa: CASSFDRDYEQYF

cdr3_length: 15
j_call: TRBJ2-7
v_call: TRBV10-2
d_call: TRBD2
clone_size: -
cdr3_nt: TGCGCCAGCAGTGAACGGCGGGAGCCCTCCTACGAGCAGTACTTC
cdr3_aa: CASSERREPSYEQYF

cdr3_length: 15
j_call: TRBJ2-1
v_call: TRBV19
d_call: TRBD2
clone_size: -
cdr3_nt: TGTGCCAGTAGTAGCAGACTAGCGGGAAACAATGAGCAGTTCTTC
cdr3_aa: CASSSRLAGNNEQFF

cdr3_length: 13
j_call: TRBJ1-4
v_call: TRBV5-4
d_call: -
clone_size: -
cdr3_nt: TGTGCCAGCAGCTTTCCACCGAGCGAAAAACTGTTTTTT
cdr3_aa: CASSFPPSEKLFF

cdr3_length: 12
j_call: TRBJ1-1
v_call: TRBV18
d_call: TRBD1
clone_size: -
cdr3_nt: TGTGCCAGCTCAAATGGACAGGAGGAAGCTTTCTTT
cdr3_aa: CASSNGQEEAFF

cdr3_length: 17
j_call: TRBJ1-3
v_call: TRBV30
d_call: -
clone_size: -
cdr3_nt: TGTGCCTGGAGTGTAGCCGGGTGGCAGACCTCTGGAAACACCATATATTTT
cdr3_aa: CAWSVAGWQTSGNTIYF

cdr3_length: 15
j_call: TRBJ1-4
v_call: TRBV2
d_call: -
clone_size: -
cdr3_nt: TGTGCCAGCAGATGGACCTTAGGGGTGGATGAAAAACTGTTTTTT
cdr3_aa: CASRWTLGVDEKLFF

cdr3_length: 12
j_call: TRBJ1-1
v_call: TRBV6-6
d_call: TRBD1
clone_size: once
cdr3_nt: TGTGCCAGCAGTCTTCCGGGACAGGCAGCTTTCTTT
cdr3_aa: CASSLPGQAAFF

cdr3_length: 14
j_call: TRBJ1-3
v_call: TRBV7-2
d_call: -
clone_size: -
cdr3_nt: TGTGCCAGCAGCCAGGGGCTCTCTGGAAACACCATATATTTT
cdr3_aa: CASSQGLSGNTIYF

cdr3_length: 14
j_call: TRBJ1-3
v_call: TRBV6-6
d_call: -
clone_size: -
cdr3_nt: TGTGCCAGCACCCCAGGGGCCTCTGGAAACACCATATATTTT
cdr3_aa: CASTPGASGNTIYF

cdr3_length: 15
j_call: TRBJ1-2
v_call: TRBV2
d_call: -
clone_size: -
cdr3_nt: TGTGCCAGCATTACAGGAAAGGGAATTAGCTATGGCTACACCTTC
cdr3_aa: CASITGKGISYGYTF

cdr3_length: 15
j_call: TRBJ1-5
v_call: TRBV10-3
d_call: -
clone_size: -
cdr3_nt: TGTGCCATCAGGGCAGGGGCAAATAGCAATCAGCCCCAGCATTTT
cdr3_aa: CAIRAGANSNQPQHF

cdr3_length: 16
j_call: TRBJ1-6
v_call: TRBV27
d_call: -
clone_size: few
cdr3_nt: TGTGCCAGCAGTGACATGTGGCAGGCCCGGGAGTCACCCCTCCACTTT
cdr3_aa: CASSDMWQARESPLHF

cdr3_length: 15
j_call: TRBJ2-7
v_call: TRBV24-1
d_call: -
clone_size: -
cdr3_nt: TGTGCCACCAGTGATACGACAGCGAGCTCCTACGAGCAGTACTTC
cdr3_aa: CATSDTTASSYEQYF

cdr3_length: 16
j_call: TRBJ2-2
v_call: TRBV6-5
d_call: -
clone_size: -
cdr3_nt: TGTGCCAGCAGTTACTCGAGTCAGGGAATCACCGGGGAGCTGTTTTTT
cdr3_aa: CASSYSSQGITGELFF

cdr3_length: 16
j_call: TRBJ1-6
v_call: TRBV3-1/TRBV3-2
d_call: -
clone_size: -
cdr3_nt: TGTGCCAGCAGCCAAGGAGATGGGGGCGCAGGTTCACCCCTCCACTTT
cdr3_aa: CASSQGDGGAGSPLHF

cdr3_length: 18
j_call: TRBJ1-5
v_call: TRBV21-1
d_call: -
clone_size: -
cdr3_nt: TGTGCCAGCAGCGCCCAAGGGGGGGCGTTGGATAGCAATCAGCCCCAGCATTTT
cdr3_aa: CASSAQGGALDSNQPQHF

cdr3_length: 18
j_call: TRBJ1-2
v_call: TRBV21-1
d_call: -
clone_size: -
cdr3_nt: TGTGCCAGCAGCAAAGTAGGAGGACAGGCGAGACCTAACTATGGCTACACCTTC
cdr3_aa: CASSKVGGQARPNYGYTF

cdr3_length: 13
j_call: TRBJ1-1
v_call: TRBV6-5
d_call: -
clone_size: -
cdr3_nt: TGTGCCAGCAGCTCATACGACAGGCCTGAAGCTTTCTTT
cdr3_aa: CASSSYDRPEAFF

cdr3_length: 14
j_call: TRBJ1-1
v_call: TRBV5-1
d_call: TRBD1
clone_size: few
cdr3_nt: TGCGCCAGCAGCTTGGGGTTAGAGGGACAGGGGACTTTCTTT
cdr3_aa: CASSLGLEGQGTFF

cdr3_length: 13
j_call: TRBJ2-2
v_call: TRBV30
d_call: -
clone_size: -
cdr3_nt: TGTGCCTGGAGTGTTAGGGGAATGGGGGAGCTGTTTTTT
cdr3_aa: CAWSVRGMGELFF

cdr3_length: 15
j_call: TRBJ2-7
v_call: TRBV27
d_call: TRBD1
clone_size: -
cdr3_nt: TGTGCCAGCAGTCCACTCGCAATCGACAGGGGCGAGCAGTACTTC
cdr3_aa: CASSPLAIDRGEQYF

cdr3_length: 14
j_call: TRBJ1-4
v_call: TRBV5-1
d_call: -
clone_size: -
cdr3_nt: TGCGCCAGCAGCACCGGGGCAACTAATGAAAAACTGTTTTTT
cdr3_aa: CASSTGATNEKLFF

cdr3_length: 16
j_call: TRBJ1-5
v_call: TRBV18
d_call: -
clone_size: -
cdr3_nt: TGTGCCAGCTCACCACCGAAGGCAGGGGGCAATCAGCCCCAGCATTTT
cdr3_aa: CASSPPKAGGNQPQHF

cdr3_length: 14
j_call: TRBJ2-5
v_call: TRBV11-2
d_call: -
clone_size: -
cdr3_nt: TGTGCCAGCAGACCCGGGACTGGGCAAGAGACCCAGTACTTC
cdr3_aa: CASRPGTGQETQYF

cdr3_length: 16
j_call: TRBJ2-1
v_call: TRBV18
d_call: -
clone_size: -
cdr3_nt: TGTGCCAGCTCAAATTCCGTCCCAGGGGCCTACAATGAGCAGTTCTTC
cdr3_aa: CASSNSVPGAYNEQFF

cdr3_length: 12
j_call: TRBJ2-7
v_call: TRBV5-1
d_call: -
clone_size: -
cdr3_nt: TGCGCCAGTAGGAGTGACTCCTACGAGCAGTACTTC
cdr3_aa: CASRSDSYEQYF